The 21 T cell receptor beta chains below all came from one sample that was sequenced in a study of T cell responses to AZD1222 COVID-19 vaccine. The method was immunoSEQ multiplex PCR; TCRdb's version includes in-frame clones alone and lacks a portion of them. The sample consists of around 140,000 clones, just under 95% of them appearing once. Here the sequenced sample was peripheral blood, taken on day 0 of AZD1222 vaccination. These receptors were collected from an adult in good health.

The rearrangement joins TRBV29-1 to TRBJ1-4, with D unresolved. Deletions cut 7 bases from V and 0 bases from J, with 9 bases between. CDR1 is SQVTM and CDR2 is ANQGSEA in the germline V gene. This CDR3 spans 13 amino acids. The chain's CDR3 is CSASAATNEKLFF. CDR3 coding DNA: TGCAGCGCCTCTGCAGCAACTAATGAAAAACTGTTTTTT.

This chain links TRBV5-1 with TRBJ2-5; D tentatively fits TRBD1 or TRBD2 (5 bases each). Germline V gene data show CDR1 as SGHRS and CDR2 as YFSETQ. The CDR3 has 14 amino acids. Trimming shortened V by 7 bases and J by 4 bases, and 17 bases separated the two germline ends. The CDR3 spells CASATGARRETQYF. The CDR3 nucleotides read TGCGCCAGCGCCACCGGGGCCCGGCGAGAGACCCAGTACTTC.

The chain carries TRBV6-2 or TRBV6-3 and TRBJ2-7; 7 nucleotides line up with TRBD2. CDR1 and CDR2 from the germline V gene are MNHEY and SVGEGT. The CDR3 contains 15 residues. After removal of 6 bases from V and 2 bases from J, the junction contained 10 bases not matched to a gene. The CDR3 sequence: CASSLGAGATYEQYF. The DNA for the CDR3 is TGTGCCAGCAGCCTAGGGGCGGGAGCCACCTACGAGCAGTACTTC.

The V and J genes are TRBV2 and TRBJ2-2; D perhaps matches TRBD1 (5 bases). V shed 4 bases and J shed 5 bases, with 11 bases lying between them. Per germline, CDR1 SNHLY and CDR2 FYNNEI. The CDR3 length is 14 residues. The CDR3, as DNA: TGTGCCAGCAGTGGACAGACCAGAACCGGGGAGCTGTTTTTT. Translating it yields CASSGQTRTGELFF.

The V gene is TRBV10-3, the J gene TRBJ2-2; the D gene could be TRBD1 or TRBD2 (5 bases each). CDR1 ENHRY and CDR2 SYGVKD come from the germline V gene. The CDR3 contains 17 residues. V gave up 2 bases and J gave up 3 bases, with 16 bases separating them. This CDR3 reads CAISEVWGRKDTGELFF. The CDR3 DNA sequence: TGTGCCATCAGTGAGGTTTGGGGGAGAAAGGACACCGGGGAGCTGTTTTTT.

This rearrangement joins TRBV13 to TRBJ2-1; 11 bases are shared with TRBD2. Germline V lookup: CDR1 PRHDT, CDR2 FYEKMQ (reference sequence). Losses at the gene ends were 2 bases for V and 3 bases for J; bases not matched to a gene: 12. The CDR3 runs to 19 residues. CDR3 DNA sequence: TGTGCCAGCAGCTTAATAGCACTAGCGGGAGAATTGCGCTACAATGAGCAGTTCTTC. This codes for CASSLIALAGELRYNEQFF.

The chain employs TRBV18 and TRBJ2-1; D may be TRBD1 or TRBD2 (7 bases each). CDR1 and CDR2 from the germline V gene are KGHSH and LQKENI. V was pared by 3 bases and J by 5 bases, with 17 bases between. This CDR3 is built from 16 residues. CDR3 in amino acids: CASSPRGGKQHNEQFF. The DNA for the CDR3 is TGTGCCAGCTCACCCAGGGGGGGGAAGCAACACAATGAGCAGTTCTTC. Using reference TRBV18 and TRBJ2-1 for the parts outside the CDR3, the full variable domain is NAGVMQNPRHLVRRRGQEARLRCSPMKGHSHVYWYRQLPEEGLKFMVYLQKENIIDESGMPKERFSAEFPKEGPSILRIQQVVRGDSAAYFCASSPRGGKQHNEQFFGPGTRLTVL.

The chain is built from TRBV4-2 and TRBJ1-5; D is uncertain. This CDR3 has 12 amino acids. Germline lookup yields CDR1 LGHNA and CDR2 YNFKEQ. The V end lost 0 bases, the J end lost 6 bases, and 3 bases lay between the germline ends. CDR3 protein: CASSQDSQPQHF. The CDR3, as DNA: TGTGCCAGCAGCCAAGATAGTCAGCCCCAGCATTTT.

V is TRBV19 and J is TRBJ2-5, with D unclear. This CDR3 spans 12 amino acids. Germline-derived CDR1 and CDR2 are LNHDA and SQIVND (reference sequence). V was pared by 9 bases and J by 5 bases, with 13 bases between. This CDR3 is CASELRLETQYF. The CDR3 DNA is TGTGCCAGCGAACTTCGGCTGGAGACCCAGTACTTC.

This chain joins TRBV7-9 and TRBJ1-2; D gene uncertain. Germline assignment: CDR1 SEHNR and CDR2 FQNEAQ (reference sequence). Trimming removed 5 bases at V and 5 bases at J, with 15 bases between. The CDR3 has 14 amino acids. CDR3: CASSPRLSLYGYTF. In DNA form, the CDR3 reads TGTGCCAGCAGCCCCCGCCTCAGCTTGTATGGCTACACCTTC.

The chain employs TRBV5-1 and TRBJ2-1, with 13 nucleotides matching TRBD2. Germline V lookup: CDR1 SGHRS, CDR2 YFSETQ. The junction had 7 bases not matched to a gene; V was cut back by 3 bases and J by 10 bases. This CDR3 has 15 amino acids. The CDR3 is CASSWGLAGYNEQFF. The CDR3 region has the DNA TGCGCCAGCAGCTGGGGACTAGCGGGATATAACGAGCAGTTCTTC.

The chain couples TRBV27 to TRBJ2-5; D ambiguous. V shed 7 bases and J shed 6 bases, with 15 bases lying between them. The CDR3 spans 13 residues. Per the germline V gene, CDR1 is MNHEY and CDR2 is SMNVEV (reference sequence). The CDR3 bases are TGTGCCAGCAAACCCCGCTGGTGGAAGACCCAGTACTTC. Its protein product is CASKPRWWKTQYF.

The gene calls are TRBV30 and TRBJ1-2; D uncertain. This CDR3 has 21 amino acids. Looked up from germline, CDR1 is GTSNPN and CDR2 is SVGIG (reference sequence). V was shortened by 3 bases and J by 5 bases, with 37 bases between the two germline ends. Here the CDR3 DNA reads TGTGCCTGGAGCGTCTGGCGCGGTGGGCCTGGCTCTTCCTCCTCAACTTATGGCTACACCTTC. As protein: CAWSVWRGGPGSSSSTYGYTF.

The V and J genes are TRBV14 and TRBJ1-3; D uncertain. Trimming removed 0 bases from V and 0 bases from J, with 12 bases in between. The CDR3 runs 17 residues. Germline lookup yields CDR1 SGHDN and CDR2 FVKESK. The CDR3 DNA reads TGTGCCAGCAGCCAAGATCCCACTCCTTACTCTGGAAACACCATATATTTT. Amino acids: CASSQDPTPYSGNTIYF.

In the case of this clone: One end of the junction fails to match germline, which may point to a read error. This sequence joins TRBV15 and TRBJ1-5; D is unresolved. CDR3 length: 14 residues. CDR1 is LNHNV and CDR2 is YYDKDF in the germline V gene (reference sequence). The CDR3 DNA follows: TGTGCCACTAGCACCGGGATTCATGGTCAGCCCCAGCATTTT. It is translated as CATSTGIHGQPQHF.

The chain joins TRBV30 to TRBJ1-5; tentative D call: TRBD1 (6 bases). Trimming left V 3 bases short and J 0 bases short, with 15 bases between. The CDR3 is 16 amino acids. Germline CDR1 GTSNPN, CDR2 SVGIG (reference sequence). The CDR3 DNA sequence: TGTGCCTGGAGCACAGGGAGGGGATATAGCAATCAGCCCCAGCATTTT. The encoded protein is CAWSTGRGYSNQPQHF.

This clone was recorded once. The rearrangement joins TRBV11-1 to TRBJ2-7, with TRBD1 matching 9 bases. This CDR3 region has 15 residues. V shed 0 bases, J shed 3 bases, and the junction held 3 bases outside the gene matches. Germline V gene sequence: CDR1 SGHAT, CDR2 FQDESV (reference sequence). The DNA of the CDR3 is TGTGCCAGCAGCTTAGCGACAGGGGGTCTCTACGAGCAGTACTTC. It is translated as CASSLATGGLYEQYF.

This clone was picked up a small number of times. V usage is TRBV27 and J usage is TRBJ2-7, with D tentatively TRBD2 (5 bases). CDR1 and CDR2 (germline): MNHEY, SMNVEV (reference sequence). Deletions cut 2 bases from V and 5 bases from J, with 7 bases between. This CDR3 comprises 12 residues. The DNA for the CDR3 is TGTGCCAGCAGTTTAATGGGAGACGAGCAGTACTTC. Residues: CASSLMGDEQYF.

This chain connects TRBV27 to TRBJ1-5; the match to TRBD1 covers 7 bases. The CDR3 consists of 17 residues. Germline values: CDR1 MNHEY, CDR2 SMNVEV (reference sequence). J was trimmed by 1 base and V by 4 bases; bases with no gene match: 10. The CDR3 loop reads CASSSRTGGGSNQPQHF. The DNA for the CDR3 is TGTGCCAGCAGTTCACGGACAGGTGGAGGGAGCAATCAGCCCCAGCATTTT.

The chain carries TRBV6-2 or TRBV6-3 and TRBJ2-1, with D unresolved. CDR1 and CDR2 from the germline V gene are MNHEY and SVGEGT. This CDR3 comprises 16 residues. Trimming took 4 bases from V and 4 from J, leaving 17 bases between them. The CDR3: CASSWSAAINYNEQFF. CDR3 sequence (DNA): TGTGCCAGCAGTTGGTCGGCAGCCATAAATTACAATGAGCAGTTCTTC.

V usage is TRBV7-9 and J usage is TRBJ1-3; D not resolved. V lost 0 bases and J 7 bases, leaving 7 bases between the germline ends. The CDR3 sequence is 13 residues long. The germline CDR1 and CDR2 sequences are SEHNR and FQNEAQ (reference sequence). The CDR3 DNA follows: TGTGCCAGCAGCTTAGCAGGGTGGAACACCATATATTTT. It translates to CASSLAGWNTIYF.